The clone carrying this T cell receptor beta chain occurred a few times. What it binds is unknown. One entry per CDR3 protein results from TCRdb running MiXCR on the reads. Of approximately 730,000 distinct CDR3 sequences listed, roughly 29% are singletons. These data come from a study of T cell repertoires in cytomegalovirus infection. The wider study: Recently identified HLA-C-restricted CMV epitopes were used, and well-studied HLA-B-restricted CMV epitopes were used as well. CMV infection plus the matching HLA type was flagged by public TCR beta signatures.

Broader study findings: HLA-C-restricted CMV-specific TCR beta clonotypes were dominant in the ex vivo response. Of the TCR beta families, the public ones yielded a cumulative frequency that identified carriers of CMV plus the relevant HLA.

The origin of this receptor is a human donor in good health (CMV status not recorded). Some clones in this sample may be carry-over from other donors' samples. Specimen: cultured CD8+ T cells from PBMCs, collected from culture after CMV antigen stimulation.

The CDR3 nucleotides are TGTGCCAGCAGTCCAATCTTCTCTGGGGCCAACGTCCTGACTTTC. Translated: CASSPIFSGANVLTF. The chain couples TRBV27 to TRBJ2-6; D call uncertain. This CDR3 spans 15 amino acids. CDR1 and CDR2 from the germline V gene are MNHEY and SMNVEV (reference sequence). V lost 5 bases and J 0 bases, leaving 8 bases between the germline ends. The variable domain in full, completed from reference TRBV27 and TRBJ2-6, reads EAQVTQNPRYLITVTGKKLTVTCSQNMNHEYMSWYRQDPGLGLRQIYYSMNVEVTDKGDVPEGYKVSRKEKRNFPLILESPSPNQTSLYFCASSPIFSGANVLTFGAGSRLTVL.